These 12 T cell receptor beta chains were sequenced from one sample in a study of blood T cell repertoires in COVID-19 (dated by TCRdb to between 2020 and 2021). Library method: the immunoSEQ multiplex PCR assay. TCRdb obtained this table from immuneACCESS and retained in-frame rearrangements with V and J assigned. These tables miss some clones; where compared with another copy, unresolved V genes account for less than half of the shortfall, and the remainder is unexplained. The sample data list approximately 250,000 clones, and around 80% of these were observed just once. The ten largest clonotypes hold 1.4% of the sample. Sequencing was performed on peripheral blood. These receptors were obtained from a woman aged 40 to 50 who had recovered from COVID-19.

The chain couples TRBV28 to TRBJ1-4; no firm D call. Germline CDR1 is MDHEN and CDR2 is SYDVKM. Trimming removed 1 base at V and 9 bases at J, with 3 bases between. The CDR3 extends over 11 amino acids. The CDR3 loop reads CASSLSKKLFF. CDR3 bases: TGTGCCAGCAGTTTATCAAAAAAACTGTTTTTT. Based on the CDR3 plus reference TRBV28 and TRBJ1-4, the full variable domain is DVKVTQSSRYLVKRTGEKVFLECVQDMDHENMFWYRQDPGLGLRLIYFSYDVKMKEKGDIPEGYSVSREKKERFSLILESASTNQTSMYLCASSLSKKLFFGSGTQLSVL.

The V gene is TRBV29-1, the J gene TRBJ2-1; TRBD2 matches at 8 bases. Germline CDR1 SQVTM, CDR2 ANQGSEA. The CDR3 spans 17 residues. The J segment lost 5 bases and the V segment lost 6 bases, leaving 18 bases of the junction unmatched. The CDR3 DNA reads as TGCAGCGTGACCCCGGGACTAGTGAACCTTGGGGACAATGAGCAGTTCTTC. Translating it yields CSVTPGLVNLGDNEQFF.

This clone was counted a single time. The V gene is TRBV19, the J gene TRBJ1-5; no definite D call. This CDR3 is 15 amino acids long. V lost 3 bases to trimming and J lost 4 bases, with 13 bases between them. Germline loops: CDR1 LNHDA, CDR2 SQIVND (reference sequence). The CDR3 nucleotides read TGTGCCAGTAGTATTTGGAGGGATCCGAATCAGCCCCAGCATTTT. Translation gives CASSIWRDPNQPQHF.

This clone was recorded once. The V call is TRBV3-1 (or the pseudogene TRBV3-2), the J call TRBJ1-1, with a weak D call TRBD1 (5 bases). There are 15 residues in the CDR3. Trimming removed 3 bases at V and 1 base at J, with 12 bases between. Per the germline V gene, CDR1 is LGHDT and CDR2 is YNNKEL (reference sequence). The CDR3 sequence: CASSQADSGNTEAFF. As DNA, the CDR3 is TGTGCCAGCAGCCAGGCCGACAGTGGGAACACTGAAGCTTTCTTT.

The chain's CDR3 is CASSVQMAGDSPLHF. CDR3 DNA: TGTGCCAGCAGCGTACAAATGGCGGGTGATTCACCCCTCCACTTT. This sequence joins TRBV9 and TRBJ1-6; D gene uncertain. V was clipped by 1 base and J by 8 bases, with 13 bases between them. Germline-derived CDR1 and CDR2 are SGDLS and YYNGEE. The CDR3 runs to 15 residues.

This clone has only a few counts. The chain joins TRBV18 to TRBJ2-1; the match to TRBD1 covers 7 bases. In germline, CDR1 is KGHSH, CDR2 LQKENI. With 8 bases clipped from V and 0 bases from J, the junction kept 7 bases outside the gene matches. The CDR3 totals 15 residues. The CDR3 nucleotides read TGTGCCAGCCAAAAACAGGGGAGCTCCTACAATGAGCAGTTCTTC. Its protein product is CASQKQGSSYNEQFF.

This clone was picked up a small number of times. The chain couples TRBV28 to TRBJ1-2; D not certain. Germline V gene data show CDR1 as MDHEN and CDR2 as SYDVKM. Trimming left V 5 bases short and J 3 bases short, with 13 bases between. CDR3 length equals 14 residues. The CDR3 bases are TGTGCCAGCAGTATTGGAGGGATGTACTATGGCTACACCTTC. Translating it yields CASSIGGMYYGYTF.

DNA for the CDR3: TGCGCCAGCAGCTTGTTGTCGAGCTCCTACAATGAGCAGTTCTTC. Encoded protein: CASSLLSSSYNEQFF. The J gene is TRBJ2-1, the V gene TRBV5-1; no definite D call. Germline CDR1 SGHRS, CDR2 YFSETQ. With 1 base removed from V and 0 bases from J, the gap between germline ends came to 8 bases. CDR3 size: 15 residues.

The rearrangement joins TRBV5-6 to TRBJ1-4; maybe TRBD1 (5 bases). Germline CDR1 and CDR2: SGHDT and YYEEEE. Trimming took 2 bases from V and 2 from J, leaving 7 bases between them. The CDR3 is 14 residues long. The DNA of the CDR3 is TGTGCCAGCAGCTTTACAGGCACTAATGAAAAACTGTTTTTT. Protein product: CASSFTGTNEKLFF.

The chain carries TRBV5-4 and TRBJ2-5; 9 nucleotides line up with TRBD1. The V gene's germline CDR1 is SGHNT and CDR2 YYREEE (reference sequence). The CDR3 is 15 residues long. Germline trimming cut 3 bases from V and 5 bases from J; bases unmatched to any gene: 8. The CDR3 DNA is TGTGCCAGCAGCTCGCCGGGACAGGGAGTGGAGACCCAGTACTTC. Protein: CASSSPGQGVETQYF.

The chain links TRBV6-5 to TRBJ2-5; the D gene is possibly TRBD1 (6 bases). The CDR3 is 14 residues long. V was trimmed by 8 bases and J by 1 base, leaving 14 bases between them. Germline V gives CDR1 MNHEY, CDR2 SVGAGI. The CDR3 sequence is CASGTYHGQETQYF. DNA for the CDR3: TGTGCCAGCGGGACATACCATGGCCAAGAGACCCAGTACTTC.

V gene TRBV10-2 combines with J gene TRBJ2-1; TRBD2 matches 10 bases. The CDR3 loop spans 14 amino acids. The junction had 7 bases not matched to a gene; V was cut back by 8 bases and J by 6 bases. Germline V gene data show CDR1 as WSHSY and CDR2 as SAAADI. The CDR3 DNA sequence: TGCGCCAGCGGTTCTAGCGGGGGTGGCAATGAGCAGTTCTTC. Translated: CASGSSGGGNEQFF.